The 10 T cell receptor beta chains in this list originate from one sample, sequenced in a study of blood T cell repertoires in COVID-19. TCRdb keeps only in-frame clones here, not all; method: immunoSEQ multiplex PCR. The sample lists about 220,000 clones; about 84% were seen once. The sample taken for sequencing was peripheral blood. The receptors derive from a human donor in a cohort sampled during active COVID-19.

This clone was seen only once. V is TRBV19 and J is TRBJ2-7; 9 positions match TRBD2. CDR1 is LNHDA and CDR2 is SQIVND in the germline V gene (reference sequence). The CDR3 length is 13 residues. J gave up 7 bases and V 6 bases, and 7 bases lay outside the gene matches. The CDR3 DNA is TGTGCCAGTAGCGATGCGGGAGGGGATGAGCAGTACTTC. Its translation is CASSDAGGDEQYF.

This rearrangement joins TRBV28 to TRBJ2-1, with 8 bases fitting TRBD1. Germline loops: CDR1 MDHEN, CDR2 SYDVKM. V lost 6 bases, J lost 3 bases, and 1 base stayed unmatched. CDR3 length: 13 residues. CDR3 in amino acids: CASRQGGYNEQFF. The CDR3 region has the DNA TGTGCCAGCAGACAGGGGGGCTACAATGAGCAGTTCTTC.

The J gene is TRBJ2-2, the V gene TRBV4-3; 9 nucleotides line up with TRBD1. The trim removed 0 bases at V and 4 bases at J, leaving 6 bases unmatched. In germline, CDR1 is LGHNA, CDR2 YSLEER. This CDR3 has 17 residues. In nucleotides, the CDR3 is TGCGCCAGCAGCCAAGAGTCGGGACAGGGAATCACCGGGGAGCTGTTTTTT. Its protein is CASSQESGQGITGELFF.

A note on this clone: Other DNA sequences in the same sample also yield this CDR3. The gene calls are TRBV12-3 or TRBV12-4 and TRBJ1-2; 9 nucleotides match TRBD1. This CDR3 spans 12 amino acids. With V trimmed by 3 bases and J by 8 bases, 1 base remained unmatched. CDR3 bases: TGTGCCAGCAGTTTGGACAGGGGCGGCTACACCTTC. This translates into CASSLDRGGYTF.

The gene calls are TRBV13 and TRBJ1-2; D possibly corresponds to TRBD1 (6 bases). Trimming took off 5 bases at V and 7 bases at J, with 17 bases between the two ends. This CDR3 has 14 amino acids. Germline CDR1 is PRHDT and CDR2 is FYEKMQ (reference sequence). CDR3 sequence reads: CASSLNRARGGYTF. CDR3 bases: TGTGCCAGCAGCCTAAACAGGGCCCGCGGTGGCTACACCTTC.

The CDR3, as DNA: TGTGCCAGCTCACGCCGGGACAGGGCCCCTGGGGCCAACGTCCTGACTTTC. This translates into CASSRRDRAPGANVLTF. The chain carries TRBV18 and TRBJ2-6, with 9 positions matching TRBD1. The germline V gene has CDR1 KGHSH and CDR2 LQKENI. The CDR3 extends over 17 amino acids. J gave up 2 bases and V 4 bases, and 6 bases lay outside the gene matches. Looking up the rest from reference TRBV18 and TRBJ2-6 gives the full variable domain: NAGVMQNPRHLVRRRGQEARLRCSPMKGHSHVYWYRQLPEEGLKFMVYLQKENIIDESGMPKERFSAEFPKEGPSILRIQQVVRGDSAAYFCASSRRDRAPGANVLTFGAGSRLTVL.

Only one count was recorded for this clone. This rearrangement joins TRBV6-5 to TRBJ1-2, with a weak D call TRBD1 (5 bases). Trimming removed 6 bases from V and 0 bases from J, with 8 bases in between. The CDR3 runs 13 residues. Germline CDR1 reads MNHEY; CDR2 reads SVGAGI. The CDR3 region has the DNA TGTGCCAGCAGGGGACTTACTAACTATGGCTACACCTTC. This codes for CASRGLTNYGYTF.

CDR3 region: CASSLIPVYTGELFF. As DNA, the CDR3 is TGTGCCAGCAGCTTAATCCCAGTCTACACCGGGGAGCTGTTTTTT. The chain joins TRBV7-2 to TRBJ2-2; D gene uncertain. The CDR3 spans 15 residues. CDR1 and CDR2 from the germline V gene are SGHTA and FQGNSA. V was pared by 2 bases and J by 3 bases, with 10 bases between.

This rearrangement joins TRBV9 to TRBJ1-1, with TRBD1 as a possible D gene (5 bases). Deletions cut 7 bases from V and 5 bases from J, with 18 bases between. Germline values: CDR1 SGDLS, CDR2 YYNGEE. This CDR3 contains 14 residues. CDR3 residues: CASDGKMGRTEAFF. CDR3 coding DNA: TGTGCCAGCGATGGCAAGATGGGGCGAACTGAAGCTTTCTTT.

This chain links TRBV27 with TRBJ1-5, with 7 bases lining up with TRBD1. Per the germline V gene, CDR1 is MNHEY and CDR2 is SMNVEV (reference sequence). The CDR3 length is 16 residues. Trimming cost V 6 bases and J 2 bases; bases outside gene matches: 10. CDR3 DNA sequence: TGTGCCAGCAGGACATACAGGGGAAGAGGCAATCAGCCCCAGCATTTT. It encodes CASRTYRGRGNQPQHF.